The 25 T cell receptor beta chains reported below all come from one sample, sequenced in a study of patients and donors after allogeneic stem cell transplantation. MiXCR was run by TCRdb on the RT-PCR reads, yielding one entry per CDR3 protein. The top ten clones hold 6.5% to 7.5% of a sample with hundreds of thousands of distinct CDR3 sequences, 16% of them seen once. Material for sequencing was blood, either unsorted or a sorted T cell fraction (not recorded which). These receptors originate from a human donor who was either an allogeneic HSCT recipient or a stem cell or donor lymphocyte infusion donor (not recorded which). It is not recorded whose cells these are; they may come from a transplant donor.

This clonotype has only a few counts. The chain has TRBV6-1 and TRBJ2-1, with 16 bases matching TRBD2. Germline V gene lookup returns CDR1 MNHNS and CDR2 SASEGT. Germline trimming cut 6 bases from V and 1 base from J; bases unmatched to any gene: 9. This CDR3 is built from 19 residues. The CDR3 spells CASSPWGLAGGPSYNEQFF. The CDR3 DNA sequence: TGTGCCAGCAGCCCGTGGGGACTAGCGGGAGGGCCTTCCTACAATGAGCAGTTCTTC.

This clonotype has only a few counts. V usage is TRBV20-1 and J usage is TRBJ2-1; no definite D call. In germline, CDR1 is DFQATT, CDR2 SNEGSKA (reference sequence). The length of the CDR3 is 11 residues. The CDR3 loop reads CSLGRLNEQFF. CDR3 in DNA: TGCAGCCTCGGCCGCTTAAATGAGCAGTTCTTC.

This clonotype was counted ten times or more. The chain joins TRBV29-1 to TRBJ2-1, with TRBD1 as a possible D gene (5 bases). V was clipped by 3 bases and J by 8 bases, with 11 bases between them. This CDR3 spans 12 amino acids. Germline CDR1 and CDR2: SQVTM and ANQGSEA. The CDR3 loop is CSVDRVVHEQFF. CDR3 coding DNA: TGCAGCGTTGACAGGGTGGTTCATGAGCAGTTCTTC.

This clonotype showed up just a few times. The rearrangement joins TRBV7-3 to TRBJ1-5, with unresolved D. V lost 3 bases to trimming and J lost 6 bases, with 15 bases between them. There are 15 residues in the CDR3. Germline V lookup: CDR1 SGHTA, CDR2 FQGTGA. CDR3 sequence: CASSFTRWETQPQHF. CDR3 nucleotide sequence: TGTGCCAGCAGCTTTACGCGTTGGGAAACTCAGCCCCAGCATTTT.

V usage is TRBV4-1 and J usage is TRBJ1-4, with 10 bases matching TRBD1. In germline, CDR1 is MGHRA, CDR2 YSYEKL. V shed 3 bases, J shed 7 bases, and the junction held 5 bases outside the gene matches. CDR3 length: 15 amino acids. CDR3 DNA: TGCGCCAGCAGCCAGTTGGGACAGGGGTTTGAAAAACTGTTTTTT. Its translation: CASSQLGQGFEKLFF.

The chain joins TRBV12-3 or TRBV12-4 to TRBJ2-2, with 9 positions matching TRBD2. CDR3 size: 13 residues. Trimming took 6 bases from V and 6 from J; bases not matched to a gene: 2. CDR3 DNA sequence: TGTGCCAGCAGGAGACTAGCGGCCGGGGAGCTGTTTTTT. This sequence encodes CASRRLAAGELFF.

The chain has TRBV7-2 and TRBJ1-5; 9 bases fit TRBD1. V shed 5 bases, J shed 8 bases, and the junction held 10 bases outside the gene matches. The CDR3 consists of 15 residues. Germline CDR1 and CDR2: SGHTA and FQGNSA. CDR3 bases: TGTGCCAGCAGCCCGCGACAGGGGGTAGGGAAGCCCCAGCATTTT. Protein: CASSPRQGVGKPQHF.

The chain joins TRBV20-1 to TRBJ1-4; TRBD1 matches at 12 bases. J was trimmed by 4 bases and V by 5 bases; bases with no gene match: 11. Germline V gene lookup returns CDR1 DFQATT and CDR2 SNEGSKA (reference sequence). There are 17 residues in the CDR3. The CDR3 here is CSAPRWDRGRSNEKLFF. CDR3 DNA: TGCAGTGCTCCAAGGTGGGACAGGGGGCGAAGTAATGAAAAACTGTTTTTT.

This clonotype was seen more than once but under ten times. Given the absence of the conserved phenylalanine or tryptophan at the CDR3 end, a read error is likely. Because the CDR3's place on the DNA is in doubt, the DNA is left out and the CDR3 is given as listed by TCRdb. The genes are TRBV2 and TRBJ1-1; TRBD1 is the table's D call and was not checked against the DNA. Germline V gene data show CDR1 as SNHLY and CDR2 as FYNNEI. The CDR3 extends over 12 residues, inclusive of both ends. The CDR3 sequence is CASSPRDRGIID.

This clonotype was picked up many times. The rearrangement joins TRBV7-9 to TRBJ1-1; unclear D gene. Germline V CDR1 and CDR2: SEHNR, FQNEAQ (reference sequence). V lost 5 bases, J lost 3 bases, and 13 bases lay in between. The CDR3 length is 14 residues. The CDR3 coding sequence is TGTGCCAGCAGCCTCCCTCCAAGGGACACTGAAGCTTTCTTT. Encoded protein: CASSLPPRDTEAFF.

The chain has TRBV7-6 and TRBJ2-1; 8 bases match TRBD1. Germline trimming cut 1 base from V and 7 bases from J; bases unmatched to any gene: 6. Looked up from germline, CDR1 is SGHVS and CDR2 is FNYEAQ. The length of the CDR3 is 15 residues. The CDR3 coding sequence is TGTGCCAGCAGCTTAGGGCGACAGGGGAATAATGAGCAGTTCTTC. This codes for CASSLGRQGNNEQFF.

This clonotype was recorded at least ten times. This rearrangement joins TRBV6-1 to TRBJ1-4; tentatively, D is TRBD1 (5 bases). Per the germline V gene, CDR1 is MNHNS and CDR2 is SASEGT. Trimming shortened V by 3 bases and J by 10 bases, and 18 bases separated the two germline ends. The CDR3 has 15 residues. The chain's CDR3 is CASSELGTGHGKLFF. The CDR3, as DNA: TGTGCCAGCAGTGAGTTAGGGACCGGTCATGGAAAACTGTTTTTT.

Ten or more counts support this clonotype. The chain joins TRBV6-2 or TRBV6-3 to TRBJ1-1, with a weak D call TRBD1 (5 bases). Germline CDR1 and CDR2: MNHEY and SVGEGT. This CDR3 comprises 13 residues. The V end was cut by 10 bases, the J end by 1 base, with 13 bases between. CDR3 bases: TGTGCCACTTCAAGGGGAACGAACACTGAAGCTTTCTTT. Translated: CATSRGTNTEAFF.

V usage is TRBV20-1 and J usage is TRBJ1-5, with D hard to call. Between the trimmed V and J ends, which lost 3 bases and 1 base, there was a span of 10 bases. Germline V gene sequence: CDR1 DFQATT, CDR2 SNEGSKA (reference sequence). The CDR3 runs to 14 residues. The CDR3 reads CSASIHQSNQPQHF. The DNA of the CDR3 is TGCAGTGCTAGTATTCATCAGAGCAATCAGCCCCAGCATTTT.

The sample holds a few counts of this clonotype. The V and J genes are TRBV5-5 and TRBJ2-2; D is unresolved. The CDR3 runs 15 residues. V was cut by 4 bases and J by 1 base, with 11 bases left in between. CDR1 and CDR2 from the germline V gene are SGHKS and YYEKEE (reference sequence). In DNA form, the CDR3 reads TGTGCCAGCAGCGGTGGAAGCCGGAACACCGGGGAGCTGTTTTTT. Translation: CASSGGSRNTGELFF.

This clonotype was seen a few times. The V and J genes are TRBV6-1 and TRBJ1-1; maybe TRBD1 (5 bases). With 6 bases removed from V and 6 bases from J, the gap between germline ends came to 17 bases. Germline V CDR1 and CDR2: MNHNS, SASEGT. CDR3 length: 14 residues. The CDR3 DNA reads TGTGCCAGCAGCGCCCTCGCGACAGTTCCTGAAGCTTTCTTT. Its protein is CASSALATVPEAFF.

The chain employs TRBV10-3 and TRBJ2-3, with D unclear. With 7 bases removed from V and 0 bases from J, the gap between germline ends came to 8 bases. Germline assignment: CDR1 ENHRY and CDR2 SYGVKD. This CDR3 has 13 amino acids. CDR3 sequence reads: CAIKSASTDTQYF. CDR3 nucleotides: TGTGCCATCAAGTCGGCTAGCACAGATACGCAGTATTTT.

The chain is built from TRBV29-1 and TRBJ2-2, with 9 bases aligning to TRBD2. Unmatched junction bases numbered 6, after V lost 6 bases and J lost 1 base. There are 15 residues in the CDR3. Germline V lookup: CDR1 SQVTM, CDR2 ANQGSEA. CDR3 sequence: CSVSGTSRNTGELFF. The CDR3, as DNA: TGCAGCGTGTCCGGGACTAGCAGGAACACCGGGGAGCTGTTTTTT.

This clonotype showed up just a few times. This chain links TRBV2 with TRBJ1-1; D call uncertain. V was pared by 3 bases and J by 6 bases, with 17 bases between. CDR1 and CDR2 from the germline V gene are SNHLY and FYNNEI. The length of the CDR3 is 15 residues. The CDR3 spells CASSDWNPSSPEAFF. The CDR3, as DNA: TGTGCCAGCAGTGATTGGAATCCGTCCTCACCTGAAGCTTTCTTT.

This clonotype was seen just once. The chain joins TRBV18 to TRBJ2-7; 12 positions match TRBD2. V gave up 6 bases and J gave up 3 bases; unmatched junction bases: 6. Germline V CDR1 and CDR2: KGHSH, LQKENI. The CDR3 spans 15 residues. CDR3 sequence reads: CASSQTSGSLYEQYF. The CDR3 bases are TGTGCCAGCTCTCAGACTAGCGGGAGTCTCTACGAGCAGTACTTC.

CDR3 amino acids: CASSSQKGSYNEQFF. The CDR3 region has the DNA TGTGCCAGCAGCTCACAGAAAGGGTCCTACAATGAGCAGTTCTTC. The rearrangement joins TRBV7-8 to TRBJ2-1, with D unresolved. V lost 4 bases and J lost 1, with 11 bases in between. This CDR3 is 15 amino acids long. From germline, CDR1 is SGHVS and CDR2 FQNEAQ.

In its sample, this clonotype was seen a few times. The rearrangement joins TRBV24-1 to TRBJ2-5; D is ambiguous. Deletions cut 0 bases from V and 5 bases from J, with 12 bases between. This CDR3 region has 15 residues. CDR1 and CDR2 (germline): KGHDR, SFDVKD. CDR3 in DNA: TGTGCCACCAGTGATTTGCGGGTGGGGTTGGAGACCCAGTACTTC. Protein product: CATSDLRVGLETQYF.

The gene calls are TRBV29-1 and TRBJ2-2, with D possibly being TRBD2 (5 bases). V was trimmed by 6 bases and J by 2 bases, leaving 10 bases between them. CDR1 and CDR2 (germline): SQVTM, ANQGSEA. CDR3 length: 13 amino acids. CDR3 protein: CSVGKQNTGELFF. As DNA, the CDR3 is TGCAGCGTCGGGAAACAAAACACCGGGGAGCTGTTTTTT.

The chain links TRBV20-1 to TRBJ2-7; TRBD2 matches 7 bases. CDR3 length: 16 residues. CDR1 and CDR2 (germline): DFQATT, SNEGSKA (reference sequence). The J segment lost 1 base and the V segment lost 3 bases, leaving 12 bases of the junction unmatched. CDR3 protein: CSASGGVPSYSYEQYF. The CDR3 DNA follows: TGCAGTGCTAGTGGGGGGGTTCCCTCCTATTCCTACGAGCAGTACTTC.

This clonotype was observed a handful of times. The CDR3 loop is CASSFTMDREDNEQFF. CDR3 bases: TGTGCCAGCAGCTTTACAATGGACAGGGAGGACAATGAGCAGTTCTTC. The gene calls are TRBV7-6 and TRBJ2-1; TRBD1 agrees at 8 bases. The V gene end was trimmed by 3 bases and the J gene end by 5 bases; junction bases not matched to a gene: 9. Germline CDR1 and CDR2: SGHVS and FNYEAQ. CDR3 length: 16 residues.